This TCR beta chain was profiled in a study of control samples from healthy donors and cancer patients. Libraries were prepared by immunoSEQ multiplex PCR; TCRdb keeps only in-frame clonotypes and omits some of them. Among about 160,000 clones listed, approximately 94% were seen once. After removal of 4 bases from V and 6 bases from J, the junction contained 10 bases not matched to a gene. CDR1 is LNHDA and CDR2 is SQIVND in the germline V gene (reference sequence). This CDR3 comprises 15 residues. The origin of this receptor is a woman aged 40-49 years in good health. V is TRBV19 and J is TRBJ1-2, with TRBD1 matching 8 bases. Sequenced sample: blood. Written as DNA, the CDR3 is TGTGCCAGTAGTAAACCCGACAGGGGAGGGCATGGCTACACCTTC. Translated, it gives CASSKPDRGGHGYTF.